One sample yielded the 4 T cell receptor beta chains listed below, sequenced in a study of cytomegalovirus exposure and HLA in healthy donors. The PCR had 60 Vbeta and 13 Jbeta primers. Method: immunoSEQ multiplex PCR; TCRdb's copy keeps in-frame clones and lacks some. This repertoire shows roughly 110,000 clones, roughly 73% found once; its top ten account for roughly 0.9%. Sample: PBMCs. Source of these receptors: a woman aged 25 to 39 in good health and CMV-seronegative.

This chain connects TRBV5-1 to TRBJ2-1; D not certain. Trimming pared 5 bases from V and 0 bases from J, leaving 9 bases between. In germline, CDR1 is SGHRS, CDR2 YFSETQ. The CDR3 runs 14 residues. The CDR3 sequence is CASRIVSSYNEQFF. Here the CDR3 DNA reads TGCGCCAGCAGAATAGTGAGCTCCTACAATGAGCAGTTCTTC.

This clone was picked up one time. The chain employs TRBV28 and TRBJ1-2, with D possibly being TRBD1 (5 bases). The CDR3 covers 13 residues. V was trimmed by 4 bases and J by 4 bases, leaving 10 bases between them. The germline CDR1 and CDR2 sequences are MDHEN and SYDVKM. The CDR3 DNA is TGTGCCAGCAGTTCTCAGGGTTTCTATGGCTACACCTTC. This sequence encodes CASSSQGFYGYTF.

The chain carries TRBV25-1 and TRBJ1-3, with D unclear. Trimming took 5 bases from V and 2 from J, leaving 10 bases between them. CDR1 MGHDK and CDR2 SYGVNS come from the germline V gene. This CDR3 region has 14 residues. CDR3 DNA: TGTGCCAGCAGTCTGGCGGGGACTGGAAACACCATATATTTT. Its translation is CASSLAGTGNTIYF.

V is TRBV27 and J is TRBJ2-7, with 10 bases identical to TRBD1. The CDR3 is 15 amino acids. V shed 3 bases and J 1 base; nucleotides not matched to a gene: 3. The germline gives CDR1 MNHEY, CDR2 SMNVEV (reference sequence). The CDR3 loop is CASSFWTGGSYEQYF. The CDR3 DNA follows: TGTGCCAGCAGTTTTTGGACAGGGGGATCCTACGAGCAGTACTTC.